This T cell receptor (beta chain) derives from a study of blood T cell repertoires in COVID-19. Looking at the study overall: Nucleic acid was either cDNA or gDNA, and it came from T cells, B-cell-depleted T cells, or PBMCs.

About this clone itself: The sample has other DNA sequences that encode this CDR3 too.

Per germline, CDR1 SGHDT and CDR2 YYEEEE. The CDR3 has 12 amino acids. V gave up 2 bases and J gave up 3 bases, with 6 bases separating them. Source study methods: From reference gene primer amplification, estimates of nucleated cell counts were derived. Repertoires were generated with immunoSEQ multiplex PCR, while TCRdb's copy carries only in-frame clones and drops some. V and J calls and clone size are given by that table; D and trimming were obtained from the DNA. Among 650,000 to 800,000 clones listed, 75% to 90% were seen once. The gene calls are TRBV5-6 and TRBJ2-7; D perhaps matches TRBD1 (5 bases). The sequenced material came from peripheral blood. The source is a woman between 18 and 29 years old with acute or convalescent COVID-19. CDR3 nucleotides: TGTGCCAGCAGCTTCCAGGGCTACGAGCAGTACTTC. Its translation: CASSFQGYEQYF. The full variable domain, its missing parts supplied by reference TRBV5-6 and TRBJ2-7, is DAGVTQSPTHLIKTRGQQVTLRCSPKSGHDTVSWYQQALGQGPQFIFQYYEEEERQRGNFPDRFSGHQFPNYSSELNVNALLLGDSALYLCASSFQGYEQYFGPGTRLTVT.